The sequence of this T cell receptor (beta chain) was determined in a study of beta chain features in type 1 diabetes. Points from the study as a whole: Cells with high TCR expression could be over-represented when cDNA is sequenced.

Expressed TCRB transcripts were sequenced after all isolated RNA was converted to cDNA. Some 3.3 million reads was the average for naive, central memory and regulatory T cell samples. The data were produced by immunoSEQ multiplex PCR, yet TCRdb's version contains in-frame clones alone and is incomplete. This sample has about 290,000 clones, with about 7.8% found just once. V gave up 4 bases and J gave up 3 bases, with 22 bases separating them. Per the germline V gene, CDR1 is SQVTM and CDR2 is ANQGSEA. CDR3 size: 16 residues. This clone showed up just a few times. Its specificity is unknown. The sequence derives from a woman aged 18-29 years in good health. The chain recombines TRBV29-1 with TRBJ2-7; D perhaps matches TRBD2 (7 bases). Sequenced sample: central memory CD4+ T cells from blood. For the CDR3, the DNA is TGCAGCGTTGCCCCGGGGGGCAGGACCTTAGACTACGAGCAGTACTTC. Translated: CSVAPGGRTLDYEQYF.